This T cell receptor (beta chain) is drawn from a study of cytomegalovirus exposure and HLA in healthy donors. Whole-study findings and limits: Among TCR beta chains, those listed as cytomegalovirus-associated numbered over 150. Later on, an analysis tied about 17,000 TCR beta sequences to HLA alleles at 0.05 false discovery rate. Apart from CMV serostatus, no immune exposure information was available.

Vbeta (60) and Jbeta (13) primers were used in the PCR. Authors' processing steps: Some 9.9 million shared chains were among tens of millions of unique TCR beta chains counted in a later analysis. Only in-frame clones appear in the TCRdb table, and some are missing; sequencing was by immunoSEQ multiplex PCR. V and J calls and clone size are those listed in that table; D and trimming were worked out from the DNA. The top ten hold more than 0.95% of the sample, which has some 100,000 clones, 84% seen once. V was pared by 0 bases and J by 7 bases, with 12 bases of the junction left unmatched. This CDR3 is 17 amino acids long. Germline values: CDR1 SGHAT, CDR2 FQDESV (reference sequence). A word on this clone: What it binds is unknown.

This chain links TRBV11-1 with TRBJ2-1; 7 nucleotides match TRBD2. Sequenced input: PBMCs. This TCR was sampled from a woman aged 18-35 years in good health and CMV-seronegative. CDR3 sequence reads: CASSLAGGGSSGNEQFF. The DNA for the CDR3 is TGTGCCAGCAGCTTAGCGGGGGGGGGATCTTCGGGTAATGAGCAGTTCTTC.